Here is one T cell receptor beta chain with its context. The data belong to a study of CD4 and CD8 cells across lung adenocarcinoma regions. Samples came from patients with localized non-small cell lung adenocarcinoma. TCRdb passed the PCR reads through MiXCR, listing each CDR3 protein once. The sample has about 5,300 distinct CDR3 sequences, around 62% seen once; the top ten hold approximately 20%. Germline V gene lookup returns CDR1 MNHNS and CDR2 SASEGT. The CDR3 is made up of 14 amino acids. The rearrangement uses TRBV6-1 and TRBJ2-5; possibly TRBD1 for D (5 bases). The J call may be faulty, since TRBJ2-7 better matches the DNA end. Sequenced input: CD4+ T cells from the center of a lung tumor. The receptor's source is a female donor with lung adenocarcinoma. The CD4 and CD8 labels of this study may be unreliable. The CDR3 DNA is TGTGCCAGCAATCCATGGGGCGTTTCGAACGAGCAGTACTTC. It translates to CASNPWGVSNEQYF.